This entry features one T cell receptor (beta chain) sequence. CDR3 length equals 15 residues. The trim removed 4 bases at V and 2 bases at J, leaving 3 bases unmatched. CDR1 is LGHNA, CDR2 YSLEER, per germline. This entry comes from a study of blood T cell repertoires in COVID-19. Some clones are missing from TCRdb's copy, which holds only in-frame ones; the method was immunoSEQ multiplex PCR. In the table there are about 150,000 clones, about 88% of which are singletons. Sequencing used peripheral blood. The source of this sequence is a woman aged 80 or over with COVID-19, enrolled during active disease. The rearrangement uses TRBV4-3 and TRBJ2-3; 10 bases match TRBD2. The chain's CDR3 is CASSPGLANTDTQYF. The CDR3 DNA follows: TGCGCCAGCAGCCCGGGACTAGCGAACACAGATACGCAGTATTTT.